These T cell receptor beta chains were read from a single sample in a study of cytomegalovirus exposure and HLA in healthy donors. Assay: immunoSEQ multiplex PCR; the TCRdb copy retains only in-frame clones and omits some. Here the sample spans roughly 100,000 clones, roughly a tenth being singletons. Sequences were obtained from PBMCs. These receptors all stem from a man aged 50 to 60 in good health and CMV-seropositive. The CDR3 runs from the conserved cysteine through the conserved F or W. A D gene is named only where the DNA matches it firmly. Part of the rows lack a size; the others show once, few, many or a class for expanded clones.

clone_size: -
j_call: TRBJ1-1
d_call: -
v_call: TRBV7-8
cdr3_nt: TGTGCCAGCAGCTTAATCGCGATGAACACTGAAGCTTTCTTT
cdr3_aa: CASSLIAMNTEAFF

clone_size: -
j_call: TRBJ1-1
d_call: -
v_call: TRBV6-4
cdr3_nt: TGTGCCAGCAGTGCGACACAGGGAGGGTCTGAAGCTTTCTTT
cdr3_aa: CASSATQGGSEAFF

clone_size: -
j_call: TRBJ1-5
d_call: -
v_call: TRBV7-9
cdr3_nt: TGTGCCAGCAGCCCCCAGGATCAGCCCCAGCATTTT
cdr3_aa: CASSPQDQPQHF

clone_size: few
j_call: TRBJ2-7
d_call: TRBD1
v_call: TRBV30
cdr3_nt: TGTGCCTGGGGGGACAGCCCCCTCTACGAGCAGTACTTC
cdr3_aa: CAWGDSPLYEQYF

clone_size: few
j_call: TRBJ2-3
d_call: -
v_call: TRBV30
cdr3_nt: TGTGCCTGGAGCGCGTACCCGCCTTTGACTAGCACAGATACGCAGTATTTT
cdr3_aa: CAWSAYPPLTSTDTQYF

clone_size: -
j_call: TRBJ2-2
d_call: -
v_call: TRBV5-4
cdr3_nt: TGTGCCAGCAGCTTTGGGGGGACTTCGAACACCGGGGAGCTGTTTTTT
cdr3_aa: CASSFGGTSNTGELFF

clone_size: few
j_call: TRBJ1-2
d_call: -
v_call: TRBV5-6
cdr3_nt: TGTGCCAGCAGCTTGGCAAACAGAGGGAGCGGCTACACCTTC
cdr3_aa: CASSLANRGSGYTF

clone_size: few
j_call: TRBJ2-1
d_call: -
v_call: TRBV5-1
cdr3_nt: TGCGCCAGCAGCTTGGTGACACGGGAGCAGTTCTTC
cdr3_aa: CASSLVTREQFF

clone_size: few
j_call: TRBJ2-7
d_call: TRBD2
v_call: TRBV9
cdr3_nt: TGTGCCAGCAGCTTCCAGCGGGACTCCTACGAGCAGTACTTC
cdr3_aa: CASSFQRDSYEQYF

clone_size: few
j_call: TRBJ2-1
d_call: -
v_call: TRBV18
cdr3_nt: TGTGCCAGCTCACCACCGAGGCCCGGGGGTGTATTCTTC
cdr3_aa: CASSPPRPGGVFF

clone_size: -
j_call: TRBJ2-2
d_call: -
v_call: TRBV10-3
cdr3_nt: TGTGCCACAGCGACTAGACTGAACACCGGGGAGCTGTTTTTT
cdr3_aa: CATATRLNTGELFF

clone_size: -
j_call: TRBJ2-2
d_call: TRBD1
v_call: TRBV27
cdr3_nt: TGTGCCAGCAGTCGACAGGGGGCGGTCACCGGGGAGCTGTTTTTT
cdr3_aa: CASSRQGAVTGELFF

clone_size: -
j_call: TRBJ1-1
d_call: -
v_call: TRBV5-1
cdr3_nt: TGCGCCAGCAGCTTAGGTCGCAGCGCTGAAGCTTTCTTT
cdr3_aa: CASSLGRSAEAFF